The 29 T cell receptor beta chains below all came from one sample that was sequenced in a study of PD-L1 blockade in urothelial cancer (dated by TCRdb to the late 2010s). The sample's time point label, decoded: peripheral blood 6 weeks after treatment start. Library generation was performed with the immunoSEQ multiplex PCR assay. TCRdb provides this immuneACCESS table in a form limited to in-frame rearrangements. Some clones are lacking; in checked studies, under half of them reflect an unresolved V gene, and why the rest are absent is not known. The sample table holds tens of thousands of clones, of which 86% were seen once. The ten most abundant clones make up 10% of the sample. Sample: PBMCs, taken around atezolizumab (anti-PD-L1) treatment. These receptors came from a man in his 60s with urothelial cancer.

The genes are TRBV4-2 and TRBJ2-7; 9 bases match TRBD2. The V segment lost 0 bases and the J segment 4 bases; nucleotides outside the gene matches: 4. The CDR3 consists of 15 residues. Germline V gives CDR1 LGHNA, CDR2 YNFKEQ. CDR3 in DNA: TGTGCCAGCAGCCAAGAAACTAGCGGGCGTTACGAGCAGTACTTC. Translation: CASSQETSGRYEQYF.

The chain carries TRBV28 and TRBJ2-7, with 11 bases lining up with TRBD2. V lost 5 bases to trimming and J lost 4 bases; unmatched junction nucleotides: 13. The CDR3 covers 17 residues. Germline CDR1 is MDHEN and CDR2 is SYDVKM. Here the CDR3 reads CASSPGLAGPSIYEQYF. The DNA for the CDR3 is TGTGCCAGCAGTCCCGGACTAGCGGGTCCCAGTATTTACGAGCAGTACTTC.

V is TRBV27 and J is TRBJ2-1; TRBD2 agrees at 9 bases. After removal of 6 bases from V and 6 bases from J, the junction contained 6 bases not matched to a gene. The CDR3 length is 14 residues. From germline, CDR1 is MNHEY and CDR2 SMNVEV (reference sequence). The CDR3 is CASRGLASTNEQFF. The DNA of the CDR3 is TGTGCCAGCAGAGGACTAGCGTCAACCAATGAGCAGTTCTTC.

The gene calls are TRBV10-1 and TRBJ2-1, with 11 bases matching TRBD2. After removal of 4 bases from V and 5 bases from J, the junction contained 7 bases not matched to a gene. This CDR3 region has 16 residues. Germline V gene data show CDR1 as WNHNN and CDR2 as SYGVQD (reference sequence). The CDR3, as DNA: TGCGCCAGCAGTGCGCAGCTAGCGGGGGGAGACAATGAGCAGTTCTTC. Residues: CASSAQLAGGDNEQFF.

The chain has TRBV29-1 and TRBJ1-1; a weak D match, TRBD1 (6 bases). V was trimmed by 6 bases and J by 6 bases, leaving 17 bases between them. From germline, CDR1 is SQVTM and CDR2 ANQGSEA. The CDR3 totals 13 residues. CDR3 coding DNA: TGCAGCGTATCCCAGGGGCGGGCGGCTGAAGCTTTCTTT. Amino acids: CSVSQGRAAEAFF.

The J gene is TRBJ2-3, the V gene TRBV7-8; TRBD2 aligns across 7 bases. The germline CDR1 and CDR2 sequences are SGHVS and FQNEAQ. The trim removed 5 bases at V and 5 bases at J, leaving 7 bases unmatched. This CDR3 spans 14 amino acids. CDR3 DNA sequence: TGTGCCAGCAGCCATCCTCGGGGGGAAGATACGCAGTATTTT. It yields the protein CASSHPRGEDTQYF.

This rearrangement joins TRBV19 to TRBJ2-1, with D possibly TRBD1 on 5 matching bases. The CDR3 covers 14 residues. Trimming pared 3 bases from V and 5 bases from J, leaving 11 bases between. Germline V gene lookup returns CDR1 LNHDA and CDR2 SQIVND (reference sequence). The CDR3, as DNA: TGTGCCAGTAGTATCCCCCACAGGAACAATGAGCAGTTCTTC. Amino acid sequence: CASSIPHRNNEQFF.

CDR3: CASSQDRGAYNEQFF. As DNA, the CDR3 is TGCGCCAGCAGCCAAGACAGGGGGGCATACAATGAGCAGTTCTTC. The chain is built from TRBV4-1 and TRBJ2-1; weak D call: TRBD1 (7 bases). CDR1 and CDR2 (germline): MGHRA, YSYEKL. This CDR3 comprises 15 residues. Trimming took 0 bases from V and 4 from J, leaving 10 bases between them.

This chain uses TRBV11-2 with TRBJ1-1, with D perhaps TRBD1 (5 bases). CDR3 length equals 15 residues. Germline V CDR1 and CDR2: SGHAT, FQNNGV. V lost 1 base to trimming and J lost 1 base, with 10 bases between them. CDR3 bases: TGTGCCAGCAGCTTAGGAGAACAGGCGAACACTGAAGCTTTCTTT. Residues: CASSLGEQANTEAFF.

This chain joins TRBV4-2 and TRBJ1-4; TRBD1 aligns across 9 bases. The germline V gene encodes CDR1 LGHNA and CDR2 YNFKEQ. The CDR3 has 15 amino acids. The V segment lost 5 bases and the J segment 6 bases; nucleotides outside the gene matches: 7. The CDR3 loop is CASSEWTGDDEKLFF. The CDR3 bases are TGTGCCAGCAGCGAATGGACAGGGGATGATGAAAAACTGTTTTTT.

The chain combines TRBV30 with TRBJ1-1; no clear D gene. The V and J ends lost 3 bases and 2 bases respectively, with 13 bases between them. CDR3 length equals 14 residues. Germline CDR1 and CDR2: GTSNPN and SVGIG (reference sequence). DNA of the CDR3: TGTGCCTGGAGACCCCTTTTGAGCAACACTGAAGCTTTCTTT. It encodes CAWRPLLSNTEAFF.

This rearrangement joins TRBV30 to TRBJ1-5; no clear D. Trimming took off 4 bases at V and 6 bases at J, with 13 bases between the two ends. The CDR3 spans 13 residues. CDR1 GTSNPN and CDR2 SVGIG come from the germline V gene (reference sequence). The CDR3: CAWTNGEGQPQHF. In nucleotides, the CDR3 is TGTGCCTGGACAAACGGTGAGGGTCAGCCCCAGCATTTT.

The chain couples TRBV30 to TRBJ1-1, with D unclear. The V gene lost 4 bases and the J gene lost 0 bases, with 6 bases spanning the gap. CDR3 length: 12 amino acids. In germline, CDR1 is GTSNPN, CDR2 SVGIG (reference sequence). CDR3 nucleotide sequence: TGTGCCTGGATTCAGTTGAACACTGAAGCTTTCTTT. It yields the protein CAWIQLNTEAFF.

CDR3 loop: CSVERQGAGYTF. Written as DNA, the CDR3 is TGCAGCGTTGAAAGACAGGGCGCTGGCTACACCTTC. V is TRBV29-1 and J is TRBJ1-2, with TRBD1 matching over 7 bases. Germline CDR1 and CDR2: SQVTM and ANQGSEA. The ends lost 2 bases at V and 7 bases at J; junction bases unmatched: 4. This CDR3 contains 12 residues.

The chain has TRBV30 and TRBJ1-1, with 8 bases fitting TRBD1. The CDR3 consists of 12 residues. Germline values: CDR1 GTSNPN, CDR2 SVGIG (reference sequence). The trim removed 8 bases at V and 3 bases at J, leaving 5 bases unmatched. As DNA, the CDR3 is TGTGCCGGCGGACAGGGTTACACTGAAGCTTTCTTT. Its protein product is CAGGQGYTEAFF.

This chain links TRBV15 with TRBJ2-7; 9 bases fit TRBD1. The V and J ends lost 8 bases and 13 bases, in that order; junction bases with no gene match: 9. This CDR3 spans 11 amino acids. Germline V CDR1 and CDR2: LNHNV, YYDKDF (reference sequence). The CDR3 is CATLDRGLLYF. DNA for the CDR3: TGTGCCACCTTGGACAGGGGTCTCCTTTACTTC.

This clone occurred a few times. This sequence joins TRBV6-1 and TRBJ1-2, with a weak D call TRBD1 (5 bases). Per the germline V gene, CDR1 is MNHNS and CDR2 is SASEGT. Trimming took 7 bases from V and 2 from J, leaving 11 bases between them. This CDR3 comprises 13 residues. CDR3 amino acids: CASKMDMNYGYTF. The CDR3 DNA follows: TGTGCCAGCAAGATGGACATGAACTATGGCTACACCTTC.

The chain uses TRBV5-6 and TRBJ1-2; no clear D. Trimming took off 1 base at V and 4 bases at J, with 20 bases between the two ends. CDR1 and CDR2 (germline): SGHDT, YYEEEE. This CDR3 spans 17 amino acids. This CDR3 is CASSLLLSTQPFYGYTF. In nucleotides, the CDR3 is TGTGCCAGCAGCTTGTTACTGAGCACCCAACCCTTCTATGGCTACACCTTC.

The chain combines TRBV6-5 with TRBJ2-7; D is perhaps TRBD1 (6 bases). V lost 7 bases and J 6 bases, leaving 19 bases between the germline ends. This CDR3 spans 14 amino acids. The germline V gene encodes CDR1 MNHEY and CDR2 SVGAGI. CDR3 nucleotide sequence: TGTGCCAGCAAAAGACAGGTGGGGAGTGGCGAGCAGTACTTC. Encoded protein: CASKRQVGSGEQYF.

The chain uses TRBV4-2 and TRBJ1-5; D unclear. With 0 bases removed from V and 9 bases from J, the gap between germline ends came to 9 bases. There are 13 residues in the CDR3. In germline, CDR1 is LGHNA, CDR2 YNFKEQ. The CDR3 coding sequence is TGTGCCAGCAGCCAAGAACTTCGGGTGCCCCAGCATTTT. Translating it yields CASSQELRVPQHF.

This clone was found once. The chain employs TRBV2 and TRBJ2-1, with a possible D match to TRBD2 (6 bases). The V end lost 3 bases, the J end lost 9 bases, and 12 bases lay between the germline ends. The CDR3 extends over 13 amino acids. The germline gives CDR1 SNHLY, CDR2 FYNNEI. CDR3 DNA: TGTGCCAGCAGTGAGGAGGGGTTGGGTGAGCAGTTCTTC. Residues: CASSEEGLGEQFF.

This clone has more than one count but fewer than ten. The rearrangement uses TRBV10-2 and TRBJ2-5; D unclear. The CDR3 is 15 amino acids. Germline V CDR1 and CDR2: WSHSY, SAAADI. Trimming cost V 6 bases and J 0 bases, with 14 bases left between them. The CDR3 nucleotides are TGCGCCAGCAGAAGCGCGGCGGTGTACCAAGAGACCCAGTACTTC. The encoded protein is CASRSAAVYQETQYF.

In DNA, the CDR3 is TGTGCCTGGAGTGTACTAGCGGGGGACACCGGGGAGCTGTTTTTT. Translating it yields CAWSVLAGDTGELFF. The chain couples TRBV30 to TRBJ2-2; 11 nucleotides match TRBD2. The length of the CDR3 is 15 residues. V shed 0 bases, J shed 3 bases, and the junction held 0 bases outside the gene matches. The germline V gene has CDR1 GTSNPN and CDR2 SVGIG (reference sequence).

The genes are TRBV5-6 and TRBJ2-7; 9 bases match TRBD1. This CDR3 has 15 residues. The germline gives CDR1 SGHDT, CDR2 YYEEEE. J gave up 0 bases and V 3 bases, and 4 bases lay outside the gene matches. DNA of the CDR3: TGTGCCAGCAGCTCCGGGACAGGGAACTCCTACGAGCAGTACTTC. It yields the protein CASSSGTGNSYEQYF.

This clone was observed a single time. The chain links TRBV7-2 to TRBJ1-2, with 7 nucleotides matching TRBD1. Germline V gene sequence: CDR1 SGHTA, CDR2 FQGNSA. This CDR3 is built from 15 residues. The J segment lost 0 bases and the V segment lost 4 bases, leaving 5 bases of the junction unmatched. The CDR3 DNA is TGTGCCAGCAGCTACGGGACAGTCCCTAACTATGGCTACACCTTC. Translated: CASSYGTVPNYGYTF.

The chain uses TRBV6-6 and TRBJ2-2; perhaps TRBD1 as D (6 bases). This CDR3 has 14 amino acids. Trimming took off 5 bases at V and 1 base at J, with 8 bases between the two ends. In germline, CDR1 is MNHNY, CDR2 SVGAGI (reference sequence). CDR3 sequence: CASSEDRNTGELFF. CDR3 coding DNA: TGTGCCAGCAGTGAGGACAGGAACACCGGGGAGCTGTTTTTT.

The table lists this clone with a few counts. This rearrangement joins TRBV10-1 to TRBJ2-1; 8 bases agree with TRBD2. This CDR3 is built from 16 residues. Trimming removed 0 bases from V and 4 bases from J; junction bases left unmatched: 5. Per germline, CDR1 WNHNN and CDR2 SYGVQD (reference sequence). CDR3 coding DNA: TGCGCCAGCAGTGAGTCGGGTAGCGGGGCTTACAATGAGCAGTTCTTC. As protein: CASSESGSGAYNEQFF.

Points on this clone: Germline is not matched at one junction end, which may reflect a read error. J is TRBJ1-2 and V is TRBV11-2; weak D call: TRBD1 (6 bases). The CDR3 loop spans 11 amino acids. Germline CDR1 is SGHAT and CDR2 is FQNNGV. The CDR3 nucleotides are TGTGCCAGCAGTTTGACAGGACCTCCAGATTTC. As protein: CASSLTGPPDF. Based on the CDR3 plus reference TRBV11-2 and TRBJ1-2, the full variable domain is EAGVAQSPRYKIIEKRQSVAFWCNPISGHATLYWYQQILGQGPKLLIQFQNNGVVDDSQLPKDRFSAERLKGVDSTLKIQPAKLEDSAVYLCASSLTGPPDFGSGTRLTVV.

The chain has TRBV5-4 and TRBJ2-1, with D possibly being TRBD2 (7 bases). Trimming pared 5 bases from V and 0 bases from J, leaving 15 bases between. Germline CDR1 SGHNT, CDR2 YYREEE (reference sequence). This CDR3 comprises 16 residues. The CDR3 loop reads CASSIGGPSSYNEQFF. The CDR3 DNA sequence: TGTGCCAGCAGTATCGGGGGGCCAAGCTCCTACAATGAGCAGTTCTTC. Full variable domain (remainder filled in from reference TRBV5-4 and TRBJ2-1): ETGVTQSPTHLIKTRGQQVTLRCSSQSGHNTVSWYQQALGQGPQFIFQYYREEENGRGNFPPRFSGLQFPNYSSELNVNALELDDSALYLCASSIGGPSSYNEQFFGPGTRLTVL.